This T cell receptor beta chain was captured by sequencing in a study of T cell changes during pregnancy in multiple sclerosis. Germline V gene data show CDR1 as SGHTA and CDR2 as FQGNSA. The ends were cut back, 0 bases at V and 1 base at J, with 10 bases in the middle. The length of the CDR3 is 16 residues. Only in-frame clones appear in the TCRdb table, and some are missing; sequencing was by immunoSEQ multiplex PCR. The table records 90,000 to 120,000 clones, 85% to 95% of them present only once. The origin of this receptor is a female donor in good health, enrolled as a control in a pregnancy study. This rearrangement joins TRBV7-2 to TRBJ1-5, with a tentative D call TRBD1 (5 bases). The material sequenced was peripheral blood, taken in the third trimester of pregnancy. In DNA form, the CDR3 reads TGTGCCAGCAGCTTAGCGGGGGGATGGAGCAATCAGCCCCAGCATTTT. This gives the protein CASSLAGGWSNQPQHF.